This T cell receptor beta chain was obtained from a study of shared clonotypes between healthy human individuals. About the research overall: A donor's plate count was three for CD4 naive and three for CD4 memory; CD8 naive had two and CD8 memory one.

The length of the CDR3 is 15 residues. Losses at the gene ends were 5 bases for V and 1 base for J; bases not matched to a gene: 7. CDR1 is MNHEY, CDR2 SMNVEV, per germline (reference sequence). The study, taken as a whole, reports: With a handful of donors compared, about 5.2% of naive CD4 clonotypes were shared.

Naive CD8 isolation took CD45RO-negative cells positively selected for CCR7 and excluded terminally differentiated effector memory CD45RA+ cells. The healthy adult donors were HIV-negative and reported no recent acute infections or vaccinations. The donors were all Caucasian adults (living in Nashville, Tennessee). Details on this clone: Antigen specificity is unknown.

Libraries were prepared by immunoSEQ multiplex PCR; TCRdb keeps only in-frame clonotypes and omits some of them. The profile covers about 2,200,000 clones, with 90% to 95% appearing a single time and roughly 1.7% taken by the ten largest. The clonotype was recovered from a man younger than 35 in good health. Some clones in this sample may be carry-over from other donors' samples. The sequencing input was naive CD8+ T cells from PBMCs. The genes are TRBV27 and TRBJ2-5; 7 bases agree with TRBD1. CDR3: CASSDRQGVQETQYF. The CDR3 coding sequence is TGTGCCAGCAGTGACCGACAGGGAGTCCAAGAGACCCAGTACTTC.